Presented here are 27 T cell receptor beta chains from one specimen sequenced in a study of CD8 T cells in ankylosing spondylitis. TCRdb passed the 5' RACE reads through MiXCR, listing each CDR3 protein once. The data contain around 150,000 distinct CDR3 sequences, 18% of them singletons. Sequenced input: blood, either unsorted or a sorted T cell fraction (not recorded which). These receptor sequences come from a male donor with ankylosing spondylitis or in good health (not recorded which).

J is TRBJ2-1 and V is TRBV27; tentative D call: TRBD2 (6 bases). CDR1 and CDR2 from the germline V gene are MNHEY and SMNVEV (reference sequence). V lost 6 bases, J lost 9 bases, and 18 bases lay in between. The CDR3 is 14 amino acids. In DNA, the CDR3 is TGTGCCAGCAGACCCCCTAGCGTTGGTCCTGAGCAGTTCTTC. Residues: CASRPPSVGPEQFF.

Only a few counts were recorded for this clonotype. This chain links TRBV24-1 with TRBJ1-5; 10 bases match TRBD1. The germline V gene has CDR1 KGHDR and CDR2 SFDVKD. Trimming cost V 7 bases and J 0 bases; bases outside gene matches: 11. The CDR3 totals 18 residues. The CDR3 spells CATRTGTGDYYSNQPQHF. In nucleotides, the CDR3 is TGTGCCACCAGAACCGGGACAGGGGATTATTATAGCAATCAGCCCCAGCATTTT.

In this sample, this clonotype turned up many times. V gene TRBV20-1 combines with J gene TRBJ2-7; no clear D. Looked up from germline, CDR1 is DFQATT and CDR2 is SNEGSKA (reference sequence). The V end lost 0 bases, the J end lost 3 bases, and 15 bases lay between the germline ends. The CDR3 covers 15 residues. In DNA, the CDR3 is TGCAGTGCTAGAGATCCTAGGCTGCCAGTCTACGAGCAGTACTTC. Translation: CSARDPRLPVYEQYF.

This clonotype appeared a single time. The CDR3 reads CASKSGGTYNSPLHF. The DNA of the CDR3 is TGTGCCAGCAAGTCGGGGGGGACCTATAATTCACCCCTCCACTTT. The chain has TRBV28 and TRBJ1-6; a possible D gene is TRBD1 (5 bases). The V end was cut by 7 bases, the J end by 2 bases, with 12 bases between. CDR1 is MDHEN, CDR2 SYDVKM, per germline. The CDR3 loop spans 15 amino acids.

As to this clonotype: Since a much larger clone is just one base distant, this may be a read error. The chain has TRBV27 and TRBJ2-7; maybe TRBD2 (6 bases). The CDR3 is 17 amino acids. The germline V gene has CDR1 MNHEY and CDR2 SMNVEV (reference sequence). The CDR3 region is CVSSFPGAGSRRLQQYF. The CDR3 DNA reads as TGTGTCAGCAGTTTCCCGGGAGCCGGATCTAGGAGACTCCAGCAGTACTTC.

This clonotype has at least ten counts. The chain joins TRBV25-1 to TRBJ1-3; D might be TRBD1 (5 bases). Trimming left V 2 bases short and J 5 bases short, with 10 bases between. The CDR3 is 14 amino acids. Germline CDR1 is MGHDK and CDR2 is SYGVNS. The DNA of the CDR3 is TGTGCCAGCAGTGAAAGGGGCGCGAGAAACACCATATATTTT. Translated: CASSERGARNTIYF.

In its sample, this clonotype was seen many times. This chain connects TRBV20-1 to TRBJ1-6; 8 bases line up with TRBD1. The CDR3 is 19 residues long. V trimming: 0 bases; J trimming: 3 bases; junction bases outside the gene matches: 13. Germline CDR1 reads DFQATT; CDR2 reads SNEGSKA (reference sequence). CDR3: CSARERDRRHLFYNSPLHF. For the CDR3, the DNA is TGCAGTGCTAGAGAACGGGACAGGAGACACTTATTCTATAATTCACCCCTCCACTTT.

This clonotype occurred many times. The chain employs TRBV5-1 and TRBJ2-1; 13 bases align to TRBD2. V lost 4 bases and J lost 6; bases outside the gene matches: 4. The CDR3 has 15 residues. Germline loops: CDR1 SGHRS, CDR2 YFSETQ. CDR3 in amino acids: CASSRTSGSSNEQFF. DNA of the CDR3: TGCGCCAGCAGCCGGACTAGCGGGAGCAGCAATGAGCAGTTCTTC.

This clonotype was seen a few times. The chain joins TRBV28 to TRBJ1-1, with a possible D match to TRBD1 (5 bases). The germline gives CDR1 MDHEN, CDR2 SYDVKM. Between the trimmed V and J ends, which lost 6 bases and 1 base, there was a span of 9 bases. The CDR3 is 13 amino acids. The CDR3 DNA reads as TGTGCCAGCAGCAACCAGGGGAACACTGAAGCTTTCTTT. Residues: CASSNQGNTEAFF.

The sample holds a few counts of this clonotype. The chain joins TRBV5-6 to TRBJ2-2, with D possibly being TRBD1 (5 bases). Germline lookup yields CDR1 SGHDT and CDR2 YYEEEE. Trimming cost V 5 bases and J 7 bases, with 15 bases left between them. CDR3 length: 14 residues. The CDR3 DNA is TGTGCCAGCAGATCAGGGTATCACAGCGGGGAGCTGTTTTTT. It yields the protein CASRSGYHSGELFF.

V usage is TRBV5-6 and J usage is TRBJ2-7; tentative D call: TRBD2 (5 bases). V lost 4 bases and J lost 0, with 11 bases in between. Germline CDR1 is SGHDT and CDR2 is YYEEEE. The CDR3 runs 14 residues. CDR3 region: CASSLGLDSYEQYF. In nucleotides, the CDR3 is TGTGCCAGCAGCCTAGGACTCGACTCCTACGAGCAGTACTTC.

There are many counts of this clonotype. V usage is TRBV6-2 or TRBV6-3 and J usage is TRBJ2-7, with 10 bases that match TRBD2. The CDR3 totals 16 residues. V was clipped by 6 bases and J by 3 bases; unmatched bases: 11. Germline CDR1 reads MNHEY; CDR2 reads SVGEGT. The chain's CDR3 is CASSSESLAGVYEQYF. The CDR3, as DNA: TGTGCCAGCAGCTCTGAAAGTCTAGCGGGAGTCTACGAGCAGTACTTC.

This clonotype was seen ten or more times. The chain employs TRBV3-1 and TRBJ2-1; 7 bases line up with TRBD2. In germline, CDR1 is LGHDT, CDR2 YNNKEL (reference sequence). With V trimmed by 0 bases and J by 12 bases, 5 bases remained unmatched. The CDR3 contains 13 residues. CDR3 loop: CASSQDRGLGQFF. For the CDR3, the DNA is TGTGCCAGCAGCCAAGATCGAGGACTAGGGCAGTTCTTC.

The rearrangement links TRBV5-4 to TRBJ1-1; D remains ambiguous. Germline V CDR1 and CDR2: SGHNT, YYREEE (reference sequence). V dropped 0 bases and J dropped 0 bases, with 9 bases sitting between them. CDR3 length equals 15 residues. CDR3 residues: CASSLGGLMNTEAFF. In DNA form, the CDR3 reads TGTGCCAGCAGCTTGGGAGGGTTGATGAACACTGAAGCTTTCTTT.

CDR3 DNA sequence: TGTGCCAGCAGCAACGGACAATATAGCAATCAGCCCCAGCATTTT. Its translation is CASSNGQYSNQPQHF. V is TRBV6-1 and J is TRBJ1-5; possibly TRBD1 for D (5 bases). Germline V gene lookup returns CDR1 MNHNS and CDR2 SASEGT. Trimming left V 6 bases short and J 0 bases short, with 12 bases between. This CDR3 contains 15 residues.

This clonotype was recorded at least ten times. The chain joins TRBV11-2 to TRBJ1-4; no reliable D call. This CDR3 has 15 amino acids. V lost 2 bases to trimming and J lost 7 bases, with 14 bases between them. Per germline, CDR1 SGHAT and CDR2 FQNNGV. The DNA for the CDR3 is TGTGCCAGCAGCTTAATGCTAGCGGGCTCTGAAAAACTGTTTTTT. This codes for CASSLMLAGSEKLFF. The variable domain in full, completed from reference TRBV11-2 and TRBJ1-4, reads EAGVAQSPRYKIIEKRQSVAFWCNPISGHATLYWYQQILGQGPKLLIQFQNNGVVDDSQLPKDRFSAERLKGVDSTLKIQPAKLEDSAVYLCASSLMLAGSEKLFFGSGTQLSVL.

This clonotype has ten or more counts. This chain uses TRBV5-5 with TRBJ2-2; 10 positions match TRBD2. This CDR3 contains 16 residues. V lost 7 bases and J lost 1; bases outside the gene matches: 7. Germline values: CDR1 SGHKS, CDR2 YYEKEE (reference sequence). In nucleotides, the CDR3 is TGTGCCAGCCGCGGACTAGCGGCTATGAACACCGGGGAGCTGTTTTTT. Translated, it gives CASRGLAAMNTGELFF.

This clonotype was recorded many times. The chain employs TRBV28 and TRBJ2-1; 7 bases are a match to TRBD2. The germline V gene has CDR1 MDHEN and CDR2 SYDVKM. This CDR3 is built from 17 residues. V lost 6 bases and J lost 5; bases outside the gene matches: 16. This chain's CDR3 is CASSPSINGEGNNEQFF. The CDR3 bases are TGTGCCAGCAGCCCGTCCATTAACGGGGAGGGGAACAATGAGCAGTTCTTC.

Many counts were recorded for this clonotype. The chain is built from TRBV29-1 and TRBJ2-3; D is perhaps TRBD2 (6 bases). Germline CDR1 SQVTM, CDR2 ANQGSEA. Trimming removed 4 bases from V and 2 bases from J, with 10 bases in between. The CDR3 has 13 amino acids. CDR3 residues: CSVGLANTDTQYF. In DNA, the CDR3 is TGCAGCGTTGGGCTAGCGAACACAGATACGCAGTATTTT.

This clonotype has a handful of counts. CDR3 sequence (DNA): TGTGCCAGCAGTACCCAGCGGGTCTACAATGAGCAGTTCTTC. Translated: CASSTQRVYNEQFF. The V and J genes are TRBV6-1 and TRBJ2-1; a possible D gene is TRBD2 (6 bases). The CDR3 is 14 residues long. CDR1 is MNHNS, CDR2 SASEGT, per germline. Trimming shortened V by 5 bases and J by 3 bases, and 11 bases separated the two germline ends.

The chain couples TRBV10-3 to TRBJ1-1, with 7 bases that match TRBD1. Looked up from germline, CDR1 is ENHRY and CDR2 is SYGVKD. V shed 3 bases, J shed 3 bases, and the junction held 10 bases outside the gene matches. The CDR3 covers 16 residues. In nucleotides, the CDR3 is TGTGCCATCAGTGAAAAAAAGGGGGCAGGATACACTGAAGCTTTCTTT. It yields the protein CAISEKKGAGYTEAFF.

This clonotype was detected many times. V usage is TRBV29-1 and J usage is TRBJ1-2; D gene ambiguous. CDR3 size: 11 residues. Trimming pared 0 bases from V and 6 bases from J, leaving 5 bases between. Germline assignment: CDR1 SQVTM and CDR2 ANQGSEA. CDR3 in amino acids: CSVEEEDGYTF. CDR3 nucleotide sequence: TGCAGCGTTGAAGAGGAGGATGGCTACACCTTC.

This clonotype has a count of ten or more. This rearrangement joins TRBV27 to TRBJ2-1; TRBD2 aligns across 9 bases. The CDR3 totals 15 residues. The germline V gene encodes CDR1 MNHEY and CDR2 SMNVEV (reference sequence). The V and J ends lost 5 bases and 5 bases, in that order; junction bases with no gene match: 7. The CDR3 DNA is TGTGCCAGCAGTCTGGAGCGGGAGGTGGACAATGAGCAGTTCTTC. This codes for CASSLEREVDNEQFF.

The J gene is TRBJ2-3, the V gene TRBV7-2; D might be TRBD2 (5 bases). Trimming cost V 5 bases and J 1 base, with 10 bases left between them. Germline loops: CDR1 SGHTA, CDR2 FQGNSA. CDR3 length: 14 residues. The CDR3 protein is CASSNSGRTDTQYF. CDR3 coding DNA: TGTGCCAGCAGCAACAGCGGTCGCACAGATACGCAGTATTTT.

This clonotype was detected many times. CDR3 residues: CSASGTGYSNQPQHF. CDR3 sequence (DNA): TGCAGTGCTAGCGGGACAGGTTATAGCAATCAGCCCCAGCATTTT. This chain joins TRBV20-1 and TRBJ1-5, with TRBD1 matching 8 bases. Germline V CDR1 and CDR2: DFQATT, SNEGSKA (reference sequence). The V segment lost 3 bases and the J segment 0 bases; nucleotides outside the gene matches: 4. This CDR3 comprises 15 residues.

This clonotype was detected a few times. The V and J genes are TRBV7-8 and TRBJ2-7, with 9 bases identical to TRBD2. CDR1 and CDR2 from the germline V gene are SGHVS and FQNEAQ. J gave up 5 bases and V 7 bases, and 9 bases lay outside the gene matches. There are 14 residues in the CDR3. CDR3: CASKKAGGFDEQYF. The CDR3 region has the DNA TGTGCCAGCAAAAAAGCGGGAGGCTTCGACGAGCAGTACTTC.

This sequence joins TRBV29-1 and TRBJ1-5; weak D call: TRBD1 (5 bases). Germline V gives CDR1 SQVTM, CDR2 ANQGSEA. The CDR3 is made up of 13 amino acids. The V and J ends lost 4 bases and 3 bases respectively, with 10 bases between them. The CDR3 DNA reads as TGCAGCGTTGCTGAGGGGTTCAATCAGCCCCAGCATTTT. Its protein product is CSVAEGFNQPQHF.